A single sample is the source of the 3 T cell receptor beta chains below, sequenced in a study of shared clonotypes between healthy human individuals. Method: immunoSEQ multiplex PCR; TCRdb's copy keeps in-frame clones and lacks some. The table has about 670,000 clones, around 72% seen once; the top ten hold roughly 1.8%. Sequencing was carried out using memory CD4+ T cells sorted from blood. Subset specified: CD45RA-negative fraction. Receptor source: a woman aged 25 to 39 in good health.

This clone was recorded once. The chain recombines TRBV19 with TRBJ1-2, with 7 positions matching TRBD1. Germline CDR1 is LNHDA and CDR2 is SQIVND (reference sequence). The CDR3 runs to 13 residues. With V trimmed by 5 bases and J by 4 bases, 4 bases remained unmatched. The DNA of the CDR3 is TGTGCCAGTAGTTTTGACAGGGTCTATGGCTACACCTTC. It yields the protein CASSFDRVYGYTF.

CDR3 bases: TGCGCCAGCAGCTTGGATCTCTCGAGTGAGCAGTTCTTC. The encoded protein is CASSLDLSSEQFF. This chain links TRBV5-1 with TRBJ2-1; D not resolved. This CDR3 has 13 residues. Germline V lookup: CDR1 SGHRS, CDR2 YFSETQ. V lost 0 bases and J lost 9, with 10 bases in between.

This clone has only a few counts. V is TRBV19 and J is TRBJ2-3, with 9 bases lining up with TRBD2. Germline lookup yields CDR1 LNHDA and CDR2 SQIVND (reference sequence). The V and J ends lost 10 bases and 5 bases, in that order; junction bases with no gene match: 13. This CDR3 has 15 amino acids. The CDR3 region is CANVLSGRCGDTQYF. CDR3 in DNA: TGTGCCAATGTCCTTAGCGGGAGATGTGGAGATACGCAGTATTTT.